This paragraph reports one TCR beta chain. This CDR3 has 12 amino acids. Germline-derived CDR1 and CDR2 are KGHSH and LQKENI. The ends were cut back, 3 bases at V and 8 bases at J, with 7 bases in the middle. This sample stems from a study of shared clonotypes between healthy human individuals. Clones were sequenced by immunoSEQ multiplex PCR, and TCRdb holds only the in-frame ones, with some missing. Of about 960,000 clones listed, around three quarters are singletons. Sequencing input: memory CD4+ T cells sorted from blood. Regarding subset: CD45RA-negative fraction. The clonotype originates from a man between 18 and 29 years old in good health. The chain carries TRBV18 and TRBJ1-4, with D perhaps TRBD1 (5 bases). The CDR3 bases are TGTGCCAGCTCACCGCACAGGGAAAAACTGTTTTTT. Protein product: CASSPHREKLFF.